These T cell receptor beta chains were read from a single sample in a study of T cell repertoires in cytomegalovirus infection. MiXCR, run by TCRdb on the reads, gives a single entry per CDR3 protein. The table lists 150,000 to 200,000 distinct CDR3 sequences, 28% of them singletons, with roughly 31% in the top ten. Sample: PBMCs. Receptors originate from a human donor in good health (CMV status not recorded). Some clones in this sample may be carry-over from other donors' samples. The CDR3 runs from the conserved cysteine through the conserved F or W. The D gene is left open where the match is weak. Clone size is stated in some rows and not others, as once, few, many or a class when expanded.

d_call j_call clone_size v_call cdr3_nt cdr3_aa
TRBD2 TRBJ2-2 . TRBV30 TGTGCCTGGAGTGGGGGGGGTGCGGGCACCGGGGAGCTGTTTTTT CAWSGGGAGTGELFF
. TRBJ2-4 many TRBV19 TGTGCCAGTAGCCCGGCTCGGGACATTCAGTACTTC CASSPARDIQYF
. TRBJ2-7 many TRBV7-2 TGTGCCAGCAGCTTACCGGACATCTCCTACGAGCAGTACTTC CASSLPDISYEQYF
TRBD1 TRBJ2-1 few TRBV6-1 TGTGCCAGCAGTGAGACAGGGGGAAGCGGCAATGAGCAGTTCTTC CASSETGGSGNEQFF
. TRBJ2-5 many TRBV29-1 TGCAGCGTTGCCCGTGGGGCAGGGATAGAGACCCAGTACTTC CSVARGAGIETQYF
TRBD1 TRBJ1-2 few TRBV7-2 TGTGCCAGCAGCCCTAACAGGGGGCAAGGCTACACCTTC CASSPNRGQGYTF
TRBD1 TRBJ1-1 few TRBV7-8 TGTGCCAGCAGCTTAGCAGGGACAGGAAAAACTGGGAACACTGAAGCTTTCTTT CASSLAGTGKTGNTEAFF
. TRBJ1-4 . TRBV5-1 TGCGCCAGCAGCTTGGGAGGGTCCCCAACTAATGAAAAACTGTTTTTT CASSLGGSPTNEKLFF
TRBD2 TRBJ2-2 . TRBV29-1 TGCAGCGGTAGCGGGGGTTATACCGGGGAGCTGTTTTTT CSGSGGYTGELFF
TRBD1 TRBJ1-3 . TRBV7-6 TGTGCCAGCAGAAAGGGGGCCTCTGGAAACACCATATATTTT CASRKGASGNTIYF
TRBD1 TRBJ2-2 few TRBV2 TGTGCCAGCAGTGTGGACAGGGGAAACACCGGGGAGCTGTTTTTT CASSVDRGNTGELFF
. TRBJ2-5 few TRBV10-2 TGCGCCACCTTCATGCGGGGATTGGGAGAGACCCAGTACTTC CATFMRGLGETQYF
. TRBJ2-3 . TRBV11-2 TGTGCCAGCAGCTTAGGTCCGCAGGGGACCCGCACAGATACGCAGTATTTT CASSLGPQGTRTDTQYF
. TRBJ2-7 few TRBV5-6 TGTGCCAGCAGCCGTCAAATCTACGAGCAGTACTTC CASSRQIYEQYF
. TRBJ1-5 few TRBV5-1 TGCGCCAGCAGCTTGTATGGGGTGGATCAGCCCCAGCATTTT CASSLYGVDQPQHF
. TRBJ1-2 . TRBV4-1 TGCGCCAGCAGCCAAGATGTCGGGCAGTACTATGGCTACACCTTC CASSQDVGQYYGYTF
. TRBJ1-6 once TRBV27 TGTGCCAGCAGACAGGGCTCCCTCTATAATTCACCCCTCCACTTT CASRQGSLYNSPLHF
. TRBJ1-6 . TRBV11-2 TGTGCCAGCAGCTCCGTCAGGACGGAGGATAATTCACCCCTCCACTTT CASSSVRTEDNSPLHF
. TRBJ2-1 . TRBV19 TGTGCCAGTAGTATAAATCAGGGTCTAGCCCTTAACAACAATGAGCAGTTCTTC CASSINQGLALNNNEQFF
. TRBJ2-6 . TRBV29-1 TGCAGCGCTTCAGGGGGGCCTGGCTCTGGGGCCAACGTCCTGACTTTC CSASGGPGSGANVLTF
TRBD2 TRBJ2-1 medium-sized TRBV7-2 TGTGCCAGCAGCTTAGTTGGGGGGAGCGGGGGGGCCTACAATGAGCAGTTCTTC CASSLVGGSGGAYNEQFF
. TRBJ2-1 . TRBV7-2 TGTGCCAGCAGCTTGGCGCTTGGGGAGCAGTTCTTC CASSLALGEQFF
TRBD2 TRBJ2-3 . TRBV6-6 TGTGCCAGCAGTTACGGGGCTAGCGGGAGTGATACGCAGTATTTT CASSYGASGSDTQYF
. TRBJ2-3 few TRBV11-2 TGTGCCAGCAGCTTAGAAAGGAGGCATACGCAGTATTTT CASSLERRHTQYF
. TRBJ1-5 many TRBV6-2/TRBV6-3 TGTGCCAGCAGTTACTGGAGCAGGGTACAGCCCCAGCATTTT CASSYWSRVQPQHF
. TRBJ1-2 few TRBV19 TGTGCCAGTACCCCCTCCTTCCTGGCACCCCGACAGTTCGGAGTCTATGGCTACACCTTC CASTPSFLAPRQFGVYGYTF
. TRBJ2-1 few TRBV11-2 TGTGCCAGCAGCTTTTCCTACAGGAATGAGCAGTTCTTC CASSFSYRNEQFF
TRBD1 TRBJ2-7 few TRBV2 TGTGCCAGCTCCGGGACAGGGGAGTACTACGAGCAGTACTTC CASSGTGEYYEQYF
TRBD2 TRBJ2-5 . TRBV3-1 TGTGCCAGCAGCCTATTCAACGGGGGGGCCGGCGAAGAGACCCAGTACTTC CASSLFNGGAGEETQYF
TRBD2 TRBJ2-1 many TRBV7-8 TGTGCCAGCAGTTTTGCGGGGGGGCCAGGGTATGAGCAGTTCTTC CASSFAGGPGYEQFF
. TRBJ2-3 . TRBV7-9 TGTGCCAGCAGCTTGATGGACTACACAGCAGATACGCAGTATTTT CASSLMDYTADTQYF
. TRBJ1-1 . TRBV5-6 TGTGCCAGCAGCTTGGGGACATTTAACGCTGAAGCTTTCTTT CASSLGTFNAEAFF
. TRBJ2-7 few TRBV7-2 TGTGCCAGCAGACTACAGGATTTGGGCGAGCAGTACTTC CASRLQDLGEQYF
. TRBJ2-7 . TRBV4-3 TGCGCCAGCAGCCAAGACTACAGTACCTACGAGCAGTACTTC CASSQDYSTYEQYF
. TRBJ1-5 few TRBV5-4 TGTGCCAGCAGCTTGGATCGGGGCCATAATCAGCCCCAGCATTTT CASSLDRGHNQPQHF
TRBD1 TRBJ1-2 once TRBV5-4 TGTGCCAGCAGCAATCGGACAGGGAACTATGGCTACACCTTC CASSNRTGNYGYTF
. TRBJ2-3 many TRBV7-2 TGTGCCAGCAGCTTTGTCACAGGGACAGATACGCAGTATTTT CASSFVTGTDTQYF
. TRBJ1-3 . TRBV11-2 TGTGCCAGCAGCTTATTGATTAATCCCAAGTCCCCCTCTGGAAACACCATATATTTT CASSLLINPKSPSGNTIYF
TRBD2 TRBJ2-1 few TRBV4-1 TGCGCCAGCAGCCAAGATCCGGGCGGGGGGGTCGATGAGCAGTTCTTC CASSQDPGGGVDEQFF
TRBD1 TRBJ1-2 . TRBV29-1 TGCAGCGTTGGGGGGACAGGGGGCGAGTATGGCTACACCTTC CSVGGTGGEYGYTF
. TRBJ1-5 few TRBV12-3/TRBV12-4 TGTGCCAGCAGTCCGGCGTATCAGCCCCAGCATTTT CASSPAYQPQHF
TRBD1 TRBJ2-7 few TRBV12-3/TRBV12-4 TGTGCCAGCAGTTTTTTCCAGGGGGCTGACGAGCAGTACTTC CASSFFQGADEQYF
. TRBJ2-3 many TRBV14 TGTGCCAGCAGCCGGATCACAGATACGCAGTATTTT CASSRITDTQYF
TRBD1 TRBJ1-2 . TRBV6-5 TGTGCCAGCAGTCGGACAGGGGGCGACTATGGCTACACCTTC CASSRTGGDYGYTF
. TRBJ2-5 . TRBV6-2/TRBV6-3 TGTGCCAGCAGTTACGGGCAGGGGGAGACCCAGTACTTC CASSYGQGETQYF
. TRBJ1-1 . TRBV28 TGTGCCAGCACCCCCCCGGGGGAGAACACTGAAGCTTTCTTT CASTPPGENTEAFF
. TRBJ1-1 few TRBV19 TGTGCCAGTAGTATAGTACACATGAACACTGAAGCTTTCTTT CASSIVHMNTEAFF
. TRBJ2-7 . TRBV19 TGTGCCAGTAGTATAGGGACGGAGGACTACGAGCAGTACTTC CASSIGTEDYEQYF
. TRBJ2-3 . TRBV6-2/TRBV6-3 TGTGCCAGCACCAAGGGGAAGGTTAGCACAGATACGCAGTATTTT CASTKGKVSTDTQYF
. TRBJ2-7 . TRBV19 TGTGCCAGTAGCAGGGGCGGAGGCTCCTACGAGCAGTACTTC CASSRGGGSYEQYF
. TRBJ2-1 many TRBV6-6 TGTGCCAGCAGTATTGATGCGGGGTTGGATGAGCAGTTCTTC CASSIDAGLDEQFF
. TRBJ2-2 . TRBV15 TGTGCCACCAGCAGAGATTGGGCACTCGTAGGGGAGCTGTTTTTT CATSRDWALVGELFF
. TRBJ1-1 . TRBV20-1 TGCAGCCCCGGTAGTCTGAACACTGAAGCTTTCTTT CSPGSLNTEAFF
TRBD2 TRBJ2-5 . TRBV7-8 TGTGCCAGCAGCCCCCCGGGGCGGGAGGAGACCCAGTACTTC CASSPPGREETQYF